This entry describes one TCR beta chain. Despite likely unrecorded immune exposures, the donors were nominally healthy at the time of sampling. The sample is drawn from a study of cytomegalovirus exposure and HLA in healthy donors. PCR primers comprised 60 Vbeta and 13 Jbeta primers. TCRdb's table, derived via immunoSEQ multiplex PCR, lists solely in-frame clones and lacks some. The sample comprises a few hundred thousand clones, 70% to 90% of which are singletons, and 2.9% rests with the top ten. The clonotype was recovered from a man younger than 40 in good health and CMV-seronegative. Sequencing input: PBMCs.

This CDR3 reads CASRDSRLIDTQYF. CDR3 nucleotides: TGCGCCAGCCGGGACTCCCGTCTTATAGATACGCAGTATTTT. V and J are TRBV4-1 and TRBJ2-3; TRBD2 might be the D (6 bases). The CDR3 totals 14 residues. V lost 8 bases, J lost 5 bases, and 17 bases lay in between. From germline, CDR1 is MGHRA and CDR2 YSYEKL.